These T cell receptor beta chains were read from a single sample in a study of cytomegalovirus exposure and HLA in healthy donors. Measured with immunoSEQ multiplex PCR; TCRdb has only the in-frame clones, and not every one. Seen here are approximately 170,000 clones, approximately 80% observed once, and the top ten hold 0.95% to 1.5%. Input material: PBMCs. The receptors come from a boy aged 2 to 10 in good health and CMV-seronegative. Each CDR3 is given without its conserved first and last residue. Fields, in order: clone size, V gene, J gene, CDR3 protein. The listing skips clone size in some rows; elsewhere it reads once, few, many or a size class.

abundance: -; v_gene: TRBV7-6; j_gene: TRBJ2-3; CDR3aa: ASSLQGRGGTDTQY
abundance: -; v_gene: TRBV19; j_gene: TRBJ2-1; CDR3aa: ASSSGRSYNEQF
abundance: -; v_gene: TRBV4-1; j_gene: TRBJ2-7; CDR3aa: ASSPTHPGYEQY
abundance: -; v_gene: TRBV5-6; j_gene: TRBJ1-2; CDR3aa: ASSRERGRRGYT
abundance: -; v_gene: TRBV7-9; j_gene: TRBJ1-4; CDR3aa: ASSLVVSGVGEKLF
abundance: -; v_gene: TRBV5-1; j_gene: TRBJ2-2; CDR3aa: ASSLAAGNTGELF
abundance: -; v_gene: TRBV7-8; j_gene: TRBJ2-7; CDR3aa: ASRKGLAGGMWAYEQY
abundance: -; v_gene: TRBV6-5; j_gene: TRBJ1-4; CDR3aa: ASSKRTGYEKLF
abundance: -; v_gene: TRBV5-1; j_gene: TRBJ2-2; CDR3aa: ASSLVLGTGELF
abundance: -; v_gene: TRBV4-1; j_gene: -; CDR3aa: ASSQDYGTSGHSSYEQY
abundance: -; v_gene: TRBV9; j_gene: TRBJ2-2; CDR3aa: ASSEAGADTGELF
abundance: -; v_gene: TRBV9; j_gene: TRBJ1-3; CDR3aa: ASSVGVGQGAGNTIY
abundance: once; v_gene: TRBV11-2; j_gene: TRBJ2-3; CDR3aa: ASSSPGTGFTDTQY
abundance: -; v_gene: TRBV10-1; j_gene: TRBJ1-1; CDR3aa: ASSESKYSGGTEAF
abundance: -; v_gene: TRBV25-1; j_gene: TRBJ2-7; CDR3aa: ASSDIQGYEQY
abundance: -; v_gene: TRBV5-1; j_gene: TRBJ2-7; CDR3aa: ASSLLAEAPYEQY
abundance: -; v_gene: TRBV15; j_gene: TRBJ1-2; CDR3aa: ATSRGRVPDGYT
abundance: -; v_gene: TRBV4-3; j_gene: TRBJ1-5; CDR3aa: ASSQDPWTPYSNQPQH
abundance: -; v_gene: TRBV4-1; j_gene: TRBJ2-7; CDR3aa: ASSQDYGTSGHSSYEQY
abundance: few; v_gene: TRBV18; j_gene: TRBJ2-7; CDR3aa: ASSNMSGVVSGRTYEQY
abundance: -; v_gene: TRBV7-9; j_gene: TRBJ2-5; CDR3aa: ASSLEWHKETQY
abundance: -; v_gene: TRBV19; j_gene: TRBJ1-5; CDR3aa: ASSLTGRYQPQH
abundance: -; v_gene: TRBV18; j_gene: TRBJ1-6; CDR3aa: ASSPRGSNSPLH
abundance: -; v_gene: TRBV7-9; j_gene: TRBJ2-4; CDR3aa: ASSEPHHIQY
abundance: -; v_gene: TRBV19; j_gene: TRBJ2-5; CDR3aa: ASSRDIQETQY
abundance: -; v_gene: TRBV30; j_gene: TRBJ1-3; CDR3aa: AWSVAGDSLLGNTIY
abundance: -; v_gene: TRBV11-3; j_gene: TRBJ2-1; CDR3aa: ASSLGRGGYNEQF
abundance: -; v_gene: TRBV10-2; j_gene: TRBJ1-3; CDR3aa: ASSARENSGNTIY